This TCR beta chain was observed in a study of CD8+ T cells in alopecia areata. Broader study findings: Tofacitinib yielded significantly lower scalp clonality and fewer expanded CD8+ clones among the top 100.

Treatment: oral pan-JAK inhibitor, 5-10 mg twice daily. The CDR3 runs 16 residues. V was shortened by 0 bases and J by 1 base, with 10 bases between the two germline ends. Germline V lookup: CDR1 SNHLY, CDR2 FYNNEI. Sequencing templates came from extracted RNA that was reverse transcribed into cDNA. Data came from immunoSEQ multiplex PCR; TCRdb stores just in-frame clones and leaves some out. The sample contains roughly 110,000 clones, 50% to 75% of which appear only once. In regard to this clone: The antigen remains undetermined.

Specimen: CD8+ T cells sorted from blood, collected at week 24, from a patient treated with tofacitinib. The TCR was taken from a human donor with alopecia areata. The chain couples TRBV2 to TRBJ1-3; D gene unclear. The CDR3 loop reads CASSEASEGSGNTIYF. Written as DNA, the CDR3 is TGTGCCAGCAGTGAAGCCAGCGAAGGATCTGGAAACACCATATATTTT.